This record concerns one T cell receptor (beta chain) sequence. The repertoire was sequenced with immunoSEQ multiplex PCR; TCRdb's copy has only in-frame clones and lacks some. The data hold some 150,000 clones, with around 95% observed a single time. The data are from a study of control samples from healthy donors and cancer patients. Germline CDR1 SGHTA, CDR2 FQGNSA. This CDR3 is 14 amino acids long. V shed 5 bases and J 6 bases; nucleotides not matched to a gene: 8. This chain links TRBV7-2 with TRBJ2-7; 9 bases align to TRBD2. Source material: blood. The receptor was isolated from a man aged 35-49 years in good health. The CDR3 DNA reads TGTGCCAGCAGCCTTCAGCGGGGGGCAAGCGAGCAGTACTTC. This gives the protein CASSLQRGASEQYF.